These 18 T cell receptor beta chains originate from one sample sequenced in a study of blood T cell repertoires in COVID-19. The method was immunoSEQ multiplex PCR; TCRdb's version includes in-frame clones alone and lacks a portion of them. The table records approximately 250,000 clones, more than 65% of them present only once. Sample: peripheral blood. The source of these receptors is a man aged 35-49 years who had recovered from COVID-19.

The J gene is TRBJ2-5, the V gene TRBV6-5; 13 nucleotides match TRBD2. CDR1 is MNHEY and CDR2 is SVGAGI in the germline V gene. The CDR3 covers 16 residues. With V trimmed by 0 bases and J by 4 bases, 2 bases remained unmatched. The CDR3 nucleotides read TGTGCCAGCAGTTACTCGGGGACTAGCGGGGTAGAGACCCAGTACTTC. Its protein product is CASSYSGTSGVETQYF.

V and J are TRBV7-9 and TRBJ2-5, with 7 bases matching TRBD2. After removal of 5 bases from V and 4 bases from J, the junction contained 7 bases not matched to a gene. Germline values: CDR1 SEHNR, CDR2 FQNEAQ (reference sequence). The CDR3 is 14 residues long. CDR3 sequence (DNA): TGTGCCAGCAGCACCTCTGCGGGGGTAGAGACCCAGTACTTC. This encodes CASSTSAGVETQYF.

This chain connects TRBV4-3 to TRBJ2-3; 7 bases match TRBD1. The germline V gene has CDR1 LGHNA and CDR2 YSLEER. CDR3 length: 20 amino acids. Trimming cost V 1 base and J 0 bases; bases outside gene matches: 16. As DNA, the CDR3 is TGCGCCAGCAGCCAAGGTGGTCCGGGACAGCCAACTTTAAGCACAGATACGCAGTATTTT. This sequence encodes CASSQGGPGQPTLSTDTQYF.

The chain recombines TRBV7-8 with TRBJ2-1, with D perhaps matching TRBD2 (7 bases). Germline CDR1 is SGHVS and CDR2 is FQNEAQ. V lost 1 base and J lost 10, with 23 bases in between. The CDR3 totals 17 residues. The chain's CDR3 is CASSLGRGGRFPWEQFF. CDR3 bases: TGTGCCAGCAGCTTAGGGAGGGGGGGCCGTTTCCCCTGGGAGCAGTTCTTC.

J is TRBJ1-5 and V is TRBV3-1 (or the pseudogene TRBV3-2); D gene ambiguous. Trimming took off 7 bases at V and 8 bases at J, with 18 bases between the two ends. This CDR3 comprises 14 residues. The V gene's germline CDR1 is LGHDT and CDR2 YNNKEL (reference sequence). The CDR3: CASNPLSAGEPQHF. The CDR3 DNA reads TGTGCCAGCAACCCCCTTAGCGCGGGTGAGCCCCAGCATTTT.

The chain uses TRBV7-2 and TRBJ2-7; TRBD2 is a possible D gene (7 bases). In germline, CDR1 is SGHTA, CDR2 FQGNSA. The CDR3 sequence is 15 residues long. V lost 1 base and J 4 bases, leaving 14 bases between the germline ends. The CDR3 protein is CASSLVTGGLYEQYF. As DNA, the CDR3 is TGTGCCAGCAGCTTAGTAACGGGGGGCTTGTACGAGCAGTACTTC.

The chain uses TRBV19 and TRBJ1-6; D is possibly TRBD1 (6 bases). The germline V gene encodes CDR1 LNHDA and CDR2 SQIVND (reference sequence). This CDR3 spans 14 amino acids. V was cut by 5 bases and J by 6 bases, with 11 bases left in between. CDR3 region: CASSVQGVNSPLHF. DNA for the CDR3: TGTGCCAGTAGTGTACAGGGAGTTAATTCACCCCTCCACTTT.

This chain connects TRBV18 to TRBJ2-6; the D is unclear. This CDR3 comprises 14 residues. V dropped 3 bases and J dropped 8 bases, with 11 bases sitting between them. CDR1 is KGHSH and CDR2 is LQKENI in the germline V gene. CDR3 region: CASSPQLRTNVLTF. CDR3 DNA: TGTGCCAGCTCACCGCAGTTGAGGACCAACGTCCTGACTTTC. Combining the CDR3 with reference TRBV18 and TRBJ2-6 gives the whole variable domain NAGVMQNPRHLVRRRGQEARLRCSPMKGHSHVYWYRQLPEEGLKFMVYLQKENIIDESGMPKERFSAEFPKEGPSILRIQQVVRGDSAAYFCASSPQLRTNVLTFGAGSRLTVL.

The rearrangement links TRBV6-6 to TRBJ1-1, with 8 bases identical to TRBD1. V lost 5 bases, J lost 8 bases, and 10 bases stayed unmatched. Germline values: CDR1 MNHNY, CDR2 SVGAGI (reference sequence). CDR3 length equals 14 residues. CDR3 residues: CASSRDRSTGEAFF. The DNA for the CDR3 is TGTGCCAGCAGTCGGGACAGGTCTACGGGCGAAGCTTTCTTT.

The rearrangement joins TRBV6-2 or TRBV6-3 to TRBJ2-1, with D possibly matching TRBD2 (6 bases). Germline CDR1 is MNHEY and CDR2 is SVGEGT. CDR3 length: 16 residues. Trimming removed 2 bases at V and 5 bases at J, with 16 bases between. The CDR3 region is CASSYQLAPSDNEQFF. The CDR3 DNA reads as TGTGCCAGCAGTTACCAGCTAGCGCCCTCTGACAATGAGCAGTTCTTC.

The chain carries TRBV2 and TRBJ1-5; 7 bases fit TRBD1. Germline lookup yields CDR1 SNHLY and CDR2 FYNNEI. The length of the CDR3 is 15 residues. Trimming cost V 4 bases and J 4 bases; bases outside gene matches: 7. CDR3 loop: CASSGDSEGNQPQHF. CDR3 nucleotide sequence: TGTGCCAGCAGTGGGGACAGTGAGGGGAATCAGCCCCAGCATTTT.

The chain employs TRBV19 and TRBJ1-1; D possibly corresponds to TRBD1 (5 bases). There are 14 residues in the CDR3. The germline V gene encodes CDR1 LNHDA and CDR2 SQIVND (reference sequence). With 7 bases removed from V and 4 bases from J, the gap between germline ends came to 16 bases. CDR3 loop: CASNGVGVATEAFF. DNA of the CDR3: TGTGCCAGTAATGGAGTAGGGGTGGCCACTGAAGCTTTCTTT.

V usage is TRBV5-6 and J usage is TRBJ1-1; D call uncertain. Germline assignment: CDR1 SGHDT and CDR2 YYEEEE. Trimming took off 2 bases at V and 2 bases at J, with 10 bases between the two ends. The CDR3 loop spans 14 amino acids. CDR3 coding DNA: TGTGCCAGCAGCTTACGAGGGATCAACACTGAAGCTTTCTTT. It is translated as CASSLRGINTEAFF.

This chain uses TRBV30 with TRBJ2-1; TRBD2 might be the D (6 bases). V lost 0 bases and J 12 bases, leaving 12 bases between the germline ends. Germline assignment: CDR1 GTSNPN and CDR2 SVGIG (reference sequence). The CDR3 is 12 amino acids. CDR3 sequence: CAWSVIGGRQFF. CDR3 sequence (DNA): TGTGCCTGGAGTGTGATCGGAGGGAGGCAGTTCTTC.

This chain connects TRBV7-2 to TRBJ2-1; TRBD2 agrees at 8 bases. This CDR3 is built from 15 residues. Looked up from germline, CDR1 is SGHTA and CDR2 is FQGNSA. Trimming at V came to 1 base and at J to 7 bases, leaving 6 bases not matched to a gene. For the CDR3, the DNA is TGTGCCAGCAGCTTAGAGGTAACGGGAGGGAATGAGCAGTTCTTC. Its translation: CASSLEVTGGNEQFF.

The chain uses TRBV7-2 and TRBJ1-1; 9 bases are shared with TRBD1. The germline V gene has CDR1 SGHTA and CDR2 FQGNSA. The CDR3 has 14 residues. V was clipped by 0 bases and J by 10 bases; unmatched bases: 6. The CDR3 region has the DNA TGTGCCAGCAGCTTAGCACAGGGGGCGGGGCGAGCTTTCTTT. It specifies CASSLAQGAGRAFF. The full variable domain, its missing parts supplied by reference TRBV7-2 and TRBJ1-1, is GAGVSQSPSNKVTEKGKDVELRCDPISGHTALYWYRQSLGQGLEFLIYFQGNSAPDKSGLPSDRFSAERTGGSVSTLTIQRTQQEDSAVYLCASSLAQGAGRAFFGQGTRLTVV.

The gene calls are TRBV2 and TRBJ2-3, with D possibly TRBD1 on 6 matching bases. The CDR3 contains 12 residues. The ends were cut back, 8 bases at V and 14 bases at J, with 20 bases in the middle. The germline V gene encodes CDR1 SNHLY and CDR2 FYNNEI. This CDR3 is CASLRYGGPGYF. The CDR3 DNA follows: TGTGCCAGCTTACGGTATGGGGGCCCGGGGTATTTT.

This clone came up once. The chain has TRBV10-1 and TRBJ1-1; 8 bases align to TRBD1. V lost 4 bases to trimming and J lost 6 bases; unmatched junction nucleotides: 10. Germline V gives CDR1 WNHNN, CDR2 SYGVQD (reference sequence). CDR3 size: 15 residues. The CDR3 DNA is TGCGCCAGCAGTGGGACCGGGACAGGTATATCTGAAGCTTTCTTT. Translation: CASSGTGTGISEAFF.